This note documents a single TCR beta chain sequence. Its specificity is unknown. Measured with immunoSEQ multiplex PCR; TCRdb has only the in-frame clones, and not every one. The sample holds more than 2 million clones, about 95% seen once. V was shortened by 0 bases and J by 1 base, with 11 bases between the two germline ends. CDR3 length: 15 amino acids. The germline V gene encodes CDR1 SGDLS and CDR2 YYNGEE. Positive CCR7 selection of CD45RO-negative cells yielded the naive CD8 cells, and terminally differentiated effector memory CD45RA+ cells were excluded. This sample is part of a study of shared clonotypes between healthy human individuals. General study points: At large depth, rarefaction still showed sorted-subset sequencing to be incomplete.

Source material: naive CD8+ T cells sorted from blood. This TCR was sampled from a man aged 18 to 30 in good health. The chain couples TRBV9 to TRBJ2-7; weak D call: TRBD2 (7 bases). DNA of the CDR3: TGTGCCAGCAGCGTAGATGGGGGGGCGTCCTACGAGCAGTACTTC. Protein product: CASSVDGGASYEQYF.